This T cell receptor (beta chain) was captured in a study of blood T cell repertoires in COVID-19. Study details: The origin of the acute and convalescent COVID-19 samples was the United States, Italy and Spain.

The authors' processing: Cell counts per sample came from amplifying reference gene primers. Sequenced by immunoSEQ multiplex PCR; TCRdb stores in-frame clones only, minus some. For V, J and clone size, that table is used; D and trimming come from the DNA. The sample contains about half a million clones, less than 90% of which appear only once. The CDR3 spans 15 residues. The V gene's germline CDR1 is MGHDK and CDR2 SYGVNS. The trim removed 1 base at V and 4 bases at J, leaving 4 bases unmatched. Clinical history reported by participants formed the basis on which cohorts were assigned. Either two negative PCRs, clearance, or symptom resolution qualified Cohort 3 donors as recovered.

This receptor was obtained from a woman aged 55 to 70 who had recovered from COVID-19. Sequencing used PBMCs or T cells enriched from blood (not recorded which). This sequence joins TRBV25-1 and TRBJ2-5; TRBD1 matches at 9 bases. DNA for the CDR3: TGTGCCAGCAGTGAATTAGACAGGGGGGTAGAGACCCAGTACTTC. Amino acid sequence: CASSELDRGVETQYF.